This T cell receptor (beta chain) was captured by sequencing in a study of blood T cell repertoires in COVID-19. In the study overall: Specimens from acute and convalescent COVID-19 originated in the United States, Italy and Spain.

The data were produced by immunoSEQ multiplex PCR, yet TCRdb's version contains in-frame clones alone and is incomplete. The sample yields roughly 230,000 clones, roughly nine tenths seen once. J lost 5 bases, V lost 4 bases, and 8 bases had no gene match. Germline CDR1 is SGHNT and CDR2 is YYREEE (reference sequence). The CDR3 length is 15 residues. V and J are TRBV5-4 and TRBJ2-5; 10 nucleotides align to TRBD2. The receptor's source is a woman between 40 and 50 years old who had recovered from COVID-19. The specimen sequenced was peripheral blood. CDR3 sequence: CASSPAGGYWETQYF. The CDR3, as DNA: TGTGCCAGCAGCCCAGCGGGGGGGTACTGGGAGACCCAGTACTTC.